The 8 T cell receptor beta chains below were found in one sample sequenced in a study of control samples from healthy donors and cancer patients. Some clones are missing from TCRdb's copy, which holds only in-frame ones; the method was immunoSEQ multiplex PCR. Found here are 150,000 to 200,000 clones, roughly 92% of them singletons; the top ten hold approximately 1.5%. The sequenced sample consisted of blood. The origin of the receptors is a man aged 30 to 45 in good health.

The CDR3: CASSLKVNYGYTF. The CDR3 DNA follows: TGTGCCAGCAGTTTAAAGGTTAACTATGGCTACACCTTC. The chain combines TRBV12-3 or TRBV12-4 with TRBJ1-2; D is unresolved. The CDR3 consists of 13 residues. V lost 2 bases to trimming and J lost 1 base, with 5 bases between them.

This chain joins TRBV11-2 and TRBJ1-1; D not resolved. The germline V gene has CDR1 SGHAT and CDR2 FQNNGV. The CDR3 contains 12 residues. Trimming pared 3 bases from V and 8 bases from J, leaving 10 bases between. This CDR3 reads CASSLGREEAFF. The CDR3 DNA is TGTGCCAGCAGCTTGGGCCGCGAGGAAGCTTTCTTT. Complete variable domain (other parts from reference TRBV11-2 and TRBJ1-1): EAGVAQSPRYKIIEKRQSVAFWCNPISGHATLYWYQQILGQGPKLLIQFQNNGVVDDSQLPKDRFSAERLKGVDSTLKIQPAKLEDSAVYLCASSLGREEAFFGQGTRLTVV.

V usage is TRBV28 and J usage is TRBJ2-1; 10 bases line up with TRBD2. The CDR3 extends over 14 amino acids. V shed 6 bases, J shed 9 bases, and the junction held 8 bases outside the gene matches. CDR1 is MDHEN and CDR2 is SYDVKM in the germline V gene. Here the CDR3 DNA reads TGTGCCAGCAGCCTACCGGGACTAGCGATTGAGCAGTTCTTC. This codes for CASSLPGLAIEQFF.

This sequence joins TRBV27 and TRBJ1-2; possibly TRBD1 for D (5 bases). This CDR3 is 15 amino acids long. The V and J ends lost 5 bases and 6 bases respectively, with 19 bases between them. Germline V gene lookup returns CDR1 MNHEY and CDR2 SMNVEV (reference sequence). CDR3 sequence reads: CASSTGQEVTNGYTF. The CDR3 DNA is TGTGCCAGCAGTACGGGGCAGGAGGTTACCAATGGCTACACCTTC.

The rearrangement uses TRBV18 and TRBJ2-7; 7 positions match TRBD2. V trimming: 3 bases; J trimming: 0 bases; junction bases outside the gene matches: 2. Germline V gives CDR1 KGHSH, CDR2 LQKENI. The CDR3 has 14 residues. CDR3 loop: CASSPSGNSYEQYF. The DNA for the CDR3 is TGTGCCAGCTCACCCAGCGGGAACTCCTACGAGCAGTACTTC.

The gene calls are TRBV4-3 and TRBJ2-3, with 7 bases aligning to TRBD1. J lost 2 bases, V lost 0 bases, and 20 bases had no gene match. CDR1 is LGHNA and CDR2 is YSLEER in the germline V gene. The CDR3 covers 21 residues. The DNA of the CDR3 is TGCGCCAGCAGCCAAGATCGAGGGGCAGGGGGTCACTCGTCCCTCACAGATACGCAGTATTTT. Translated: CASSQDRGAGGHSSLTDTQYF.

The CDR3 reads CASSRPPGDSNQPQHF. The CDR3 bases are TGTGCCAGCAGCCGACCCCCCGGAGATAGCAATCAGCCCCAGCATTTT. The chain has TRBV7-9 and TRBJ1-5; no clear D. Between the trimmed V and J ends, which lost 5 bases and 0 bases, there was a span of 14 bases. Per germline, CDR1 SEHNR and CDR2 FQNEAQ (reference sequence). This CDR3 has 16 residues.

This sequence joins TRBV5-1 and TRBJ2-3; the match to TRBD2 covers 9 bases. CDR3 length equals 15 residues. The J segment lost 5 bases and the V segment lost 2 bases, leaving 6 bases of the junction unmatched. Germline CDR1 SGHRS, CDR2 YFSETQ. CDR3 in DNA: TGCGCCAGCAGCTTTGGGACTAGCTTTGGAGATACGCAGTATTTT. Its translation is CASSFGTSFGDTQYF. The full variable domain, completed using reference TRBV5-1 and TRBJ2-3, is KAGVTQTPRYLIKTRGQQVTLSCSPISGHRSVSWYQQTPGQGLQFLFEYFSETQRNKGNFPGRFSGRQFSNSRSEMNVSTLELGDSALYLCASSFGTSFGDTQYFGPGTRLTVL.